The 3 T cell receptor beta chains below all came from one sample that was sequenced in a study of T cells after yellow fever vaccination. TCRdb re-called the 5' RACE reads through MiXCR, storing one row per CDR3 protein. The repertoire holds 280,000 or so distinct CDR3 sequences, with approximately 8% as singletons. The sample here was CD4+ T cells sorted from PBMCs, taken 5 days after the yellow fever booster vaccination. These TCRs come from a man between 18 and 29 years old who received the YFV17D yellow fever vaccine.

This clonotype was picked up a small number of times. The chain uses TRBV28 and TRBJ1-2; D is unresolved. Germline V CDR1 and CDR2: MDHEN, SYDVKM. This CDR3 is 12 amino acids long. Trimming cost V 3 bases and J 11 bases, with 13 bases left between them. DNA for the CDR3: TGTGCCAGCAGTTTGATGTTAATAACTTACACCTTC. This gives the protein CASSLMLITYTF.

This clonotype has a handful of counts. The chain links TRBV4-3 to TRBJ2-1; 9 bases are a match to TRBD2. The J segment lost 4 bases and the V segment lost 0 bases, leaving 7 bases of the junction unmatched. The CDR3 runs 17 residues. Germline assignment: CDR1 LGHNA and CDR2 YSLEER. The CDR3 sequence is CASSQDLAGGPYNEQFF. The CDR3 DNA follows: TGCGCCAGCAGCCAAGATCTGGCGGGGGGGCCATACAATGAGCAGTTCTTC.

This clonotype was recorded a few times. The rearrangement uses TRBV20-1 and TRBJ1-5; TRBD1 matches 9 bases. Trimming took 3 bases from V and 9 from J; bases not matched to a gene: 12. Germline CDR1 is DFQATT and CDR2 is SNEGSKA (reference sequence). This CDR3 comprises 15 residues. The CDR3 DNA reads as TGCAGTGCTAGCTCCGGGACAGGGTTTAGAGGGCCCCAGCATTTT. Its protein is CSASSGTGFRGPQHF.